These T cell receptor beta chains were read from a single sample in a study of a mutant IDH1 vaccine in newly diagnosed glioma. No antigen has been identified for these receptors. This table comes from immunoSEQ multiplex PCR, and its TCRdb copy is limited to in-frame clones, with some not included. The top ten clones hold around 4.5% of a sample with roughly 46,000 clones, around 84% of them seen once. The source material was PBMCs, sampled from a glioma patient whose treatment included an IDH1 peptide vaccine. These receptors all come from a woman in her twenties or thirties with glioma. Some clones in this sample may be carry-over from other donors' samples. CDR3s include the opening cysteine and the closing phenylalanine or tryptophan. D genes are given only for firm matches. The size entry is marked missing in some rows and otherwise reads once, few, many or a size class.

-	TRBV5-1	TRBJ1-1	TRBD1	CASSLWGDRGNWNTEAFF	TGCGCCAGCAGCCTGTGGGGAGACAGGGGCAATTGGAACACTGAAGCTTTCTTT
-	TRBV4-1	TRBJ1-2	-	CASSQEQGGGYGYTF	TGCGCCAGCAGCCAAGAGCAAGGGGGGGGTTATGGCTACACCTTC
-	TRBV19	TRBJ1-5	-	CASRGRHESNQPQHF	TGTGCCAGTAGGGGGAGACATGAAAGCAATCAGCCCCAGCATTTT
-	TRBV2	TRBJ1-4	-	CASSEWDVRDEKLFF	TGTGCCAGCAGTGAATGGGATGTCCGGGATGAAAAACTGTTTTTT
once	TRBV2	TRBJ1-2	-	CASSFGGRDGYTF	TGTGCCAGCAGCTTTGGGGGGCGCGATGGCTACACCTTC
-	TRBV4-1	TRBJ1-1	TRBD1	CASSPWTGAEAFF	TGCGCCAGCAGCCCTTGGACAGGCGCCGAAGCTTTCTTT
-	TRBV9	TRBJ1-1	-	CASSGDLTEAFF	TGTGCCAGCAGCGGGGATCTCACTGAAGCTTTCTTT
-	TRBV30	TRBJ2-7	-	CAWSEGPWDEQYF	TGTGCCTGGAGTGAGGGGCCTTGGGACGAGCAGTACTTC
-	TRBV19	TRBJ1-2	TRBD1	CASRTGRGYTF	TGTGCCAGTCGGACAGGGCGAGGCTACACCTTC
-	TRBV7-9	TRBJ1-2	TRBD1	CASSLGDRGGYTF	TGTGCCAGCAGCTTAGGGGACAGAGGAGGCTACACCTTC
-	TRBV4-2	TRBJ2-4	TRBD2	CASSQDKKLGTLAGLKNIQYF	TGTGCCAGCAGCCAAGATAAAAAACTTGGGACCCTAGCGGGACTCAAAAACATTCAGTACTTC
few	TRBV5-4	TRBJ1-1	-	CASSLGVRIPLNTEAFF	TGTGCCAGCAGCTTGGGGGTGAGAATCCCTTTGAACACTGAAGCTTTCTTT
few	TRBV29-1	TRBJ2-7	TRBD1	CSAGGTGEGEQYF	TGCAGCGCTGGGGGGACAGGGGAAGGGGAGCAGTACTTC
-	TRBV4-2	TRBJ2-7	-	CASSQEDGDSYEQYF	TGTGCCAGCAGCCAAGAAGACGGGGATAGCTACGAGCAGTACTTC
once	TRBV18	TRBJ2-1	TRBD2	CASSPAGLAGGLGEQFF	TGTGCCAGCTCACCCGCGGGACTAGCGGGAGGCCTGGGTGAGCAGTTCTTC
-	TRBV7-2	TRBJ2-7	-	CASSSNPFRGPYEQYF	TGTGCCAGCAGCTCCAACCCGTTCAGGGGACCCTACGAGCAGTACTTC
-	TRBV5-4	TRBJ1-3	TRBD1	CASSSSGGGNTIYF	TGTGCCAGCAGCTCCTCAGGGGGTGGAAACACCATATATTTT
few	TRBV28	TRBJ1-1	-	CASSNPRAYTEAFF	TGTGCCAGCAGTAATCCGCGGGCCTACACTGAAGCTTTCTTT
-	TRBV18	TRBJ1-1	-	CASSPGRESEAFF	TGTGCCAGCTCACCGGGACGGGAGAGTGAAGCTTTCTTT
-	TRBV6-1	TRBJ1-5	-	CASSERSSNQPQHF	TGTGCCAGCAGTGAAAGGTCTAGCAATCAGCCCCAGCATTTT
-	TRBV19	TRBJ2-3	-	CASSIVLHLDGTDTQYF	TGTGCCAGTAGTATTGTGTTGCACCTAGATGGCACAGATACGCAGTATTTT
-	TRBV6-5	TRBJ2-2	-	CASSYSNGPGELFF	TGTGCCAGCAGTTACTCGAACGGTCCCGGGGAGCTGTTTTTT
once	TRBV19	TRBJ1-5	-	CASSSAGRGQPQHF	TGTGCCAGTAGTTCGGCAGGGCGCGGTCAGCCCCAGCATTTT
-	TRBV29-1	TRBJ1-1	TRBD1	CSAPQGTGEAFF	TGCAGCGCACCGCAGGGGACAGGAGAAGCTTTCTTT
-	TRBV7-9	TRBJ2-7	TRBD1	CASSQRGQGASPTYEQYF	TGTGCCAGCAGCCAAAGGGGACAGGGGGCTTCCCCGACCTACGAGCAGTACTTC
-	TRBV16	TRBJ1-1	-	CASSQYSATEAFF	TGTGCCAGCAGCCAATACTCGGCGACTGAAGCTTTCTTT
-	TRBV19	TRBJ2-7	TRBD1	CASSNTYLDRVEQYF	TGTGCCAGTAGCAATACCTACTTAGACAGGGTCGAGCAGTACTTC
-	TRBV20-1	TRBJ2-5	-	CSALEETQYF	TGCAGTGCCCTAGAAGAGACCCAGTACTTC
-	TRBV7-2	TRBJ1-2	-	CASSSPGGQHGYTF	TGTGCCAGCAGCTCCCCCGGGGGGCAGCATGGCTACACCTTC
-	TRBV29-1	TRBJ2-3	TRBD2	CSLGRERADTQYF	TGCAGCCTAGGGCGGGAGAGAGCAGATACGCAGTATTTT
-	TRBV28	TRBJ2-7	-	CASIPNPLGGYEQYF	TGTGCCAGCATCCCAAATCCCCTAGGGGGCTACGAGCAGTACTTC